A single TCR beta chain is shown here with its context. Its antigen is unknown. This specimen comes from a study of cytomegalovirus exposure and HLA in healthy donors. 13 Jbeta primers and 60 Vbeta primers were used for the PCR. Measured with immunoSEQ multiplex PCR; TCRdb has only the in-frame clones, and not every one. Here the sample spans 200,000 to 250,000 clones, over 75% being singletons. Study-wide results and limits: Most sequenced TCRs were rare (though some public TCRs occurred in many donors).

The germline gives CDR1 SQVTM, CDR2 ANQGSEA. CDR3 length equals 14 residues. J gave up 4 bases and V 6 bases, and 5 bases lay outside the gene matches. This TCR was sampled from a girl aged 2-10 years in good health and CMV-seronegative. Sequencing used PBMCs. The rearrangement links TRBV29-1 to TRBJ2-2; TRBD2 matches at 10 bases. CDR3 loop: CSVTGLASTGELFF. DNA of the CDR3: TGCAGCGTAACGGGACTAGCGAGCACCGGGGAGCTGTTTTTT.